One sample yielded the 17 T cell receptor beta chains listed below, sequenced in a study of T cell responses to AZD1222 COVID-19 vaccine. The repertoire was sequenced with immunoSEQ multiplex PCR; TCRdb's copy has only in-frame clones and lacks some. The sample yields 160,000 or so clones, about 90% seen once. This sample comprised peripheral blood, obtained 28 days after the second dose of the MenACWY control vaccine. The receptors shown here come from an adult who received the MenACWY meningococcal vaccine as a control.

CDR3 region: CASSLGDTEAFF. Written as DNA, the CDR3 is TGTGCCAGCTCACTGGGGGACACTGAAGCTTTCTTT. The rearrangement uses TRBV18 and TRBJ1-1, with D perhaps TRBD1 (5 bases). Trimming removed 4 bases from V and 3 bases from J, with 6 bases in between. Germline V gives CDR1 KGHSH, CDR2 LQKENI. CDR3 length: 12 amino acids.

The V gene is TRBV10-1, the J gene TRBJ2-7; D is unclear. CDR3 size: 12 residues. Germline CDR1 and CDR2: WNHNN and SYGVQD (reference sequence). V was clipped by 3 bases and J by 7 bases, with 10 bases between them. CDR3 in amino acids: CASSDGFAEQYF. In DNA, the CDR3 is TGCGCCAGCAGTGATGGCTTCGCGGAGCAGTACTTC.

The chain links TRBV4-1 to TRBJ1-2; 8 bases fit TRBD1. V lost 8 bases, J lost 8 bases, and 4 bases stayed unmatched. Germline assignment: CDR1 MGHRA and CDR2 YSYEKL. The CDR3 sequence is 11 residues long. CDR3 sequence (DNA): TGCGCCAGCGGGACAGGCCCAGGCTACACCTTC. It encodes CASGTGPGYTF.

This clone appeared once. The chain uses TRBV19 and TRBJ2-7; 7 bases match TRBD1. Looked up from germline, CDR1 is LNHDA and CDR2 is SQIVND (reference sequence). J was trimmed by 4 bases and V by 6 bases; bases with no gene match: 9. The CDR3 runs to 14 residues. CDR3 in amino acids: CASSNPRQGYEQYF. The CDR3 region has the DNA TGTGCCAGTAGCAACCCGCGACAGGGTTACGAGCAGTACTTC.

The chain employs TRBV6-5 and TRBJ2-7; maybe TRBD2 (5 bases). The germline V gene encodes CDR1 MNHEY and CDR2 SVGAGI. V lost 5 bases and J lost 0, with 11 bases in between. The length of the CDR3 is 14 residues. CDR3 amino acids: CASSTPGSSYEQYF. The DNA for the CDR3 is TGTGCCAGCAGTACCCCGGGAAGCTCCTACGAGCAGTACTTC.

The CDR3 coding sequence is TGTGCCAGCAGTTACTCAGCACGAAACACTGAAGCTTTCTTT. It is translated as CASSYSARNTEAFF. The V and J genes are TRBV6-5 and TRBJ1-1; D ambiguous. Trimming shortened V by 0 bases and J by 2 bases, and 7 bases separated the two germline ends. This CDR3 has 14 amino acids. Per the germline V gene, CDR1 is MNHEY and CDR2 is SVGAGI.

J is TRBJ1-1 and V is TRBV18; 7 bases fit TRBD1. CDR3 length equals 13 residues. Germline V gene lookup returns CDR1 KGHSH and CDR2 LQKENI. With V trimmed by 5 bases and J by 1 base, 1 base remained unmatched. Here the CDR3 DNA reads TGTGCCAGCTCAGGGGACAGGAACACTGAAGCTTTCTTT. Encoded protein: CASSGDRNTEAFF.

The chain joins TRBV6-6 to TRBJ2-7; 7 nucleotides match TRBD1. The CDR3 spans 14 residues. Germline V gene lookup returns CDR1 MNHNY and CDR2 SVGAGI (reference sequence). J lost 3 bases, V lost 5 bases, and 7 bases had no gene match. This CDR3 reads CASSPGQSIYEQYF. The CDR3 DNA is TGTGCCAGCAGTCCGGGACAGTCCATCTACGAGCAGTACTTC.

The chain uses TRBV7-9 and TRBJ1-5; D is ambiguous. Trimming left V 3 bases short and J 3 bases short, with 9 bases between. This CDR3 comprises 14 residues. The germline CDR1 and CDR2 sequences are SEHNR and FQNEAQ (reference sequence). As DNA, the CDR3 is TGTGCCAGCAGCTTGAGTCAGAACAATCAGCCCCAGCATTTT. Amino acids: CASSLSQNNQPQHF.

The rearrangement links TRBV5-8 to TRBJ2-7; possible D gene TRBD2, 5 bases. Germline V CDR1 and CDR2: SGHTS, YDEGEE. The CDR3 length is 14 residues. Trimming pared 7 bases from V and 0 bases from J, leaving 14 bases between. CDR3 in DNA: TGTGCCAGCGACCTTCCAGAGGGCTCCTACGAGCAGTACTTC. Protein: CASDLPEGSYEQYF. The full variable domain, rest sourced from reference TRBV5-8 and TRBJ2-7, is EAGVTQSPTHLIKTRGQQATLRCSPISGHTSVYWYQQALGLGLQFLLWYDEGEERNRGNFPPRFSGRQFPNYSSELNVNALELEDSALYLCASDLPEGSYEQYFGPGTRLTVT.

The chain couples TRBV28 to TRBJ2-7, with D possibly TRBD1 on 6 matching bases. CDR3 length equals 16 residues. Germline CDR1 MDHEN, CDR2 SYDVKM. V lost 8 bases and J lost 1, with 21 bases in between. CDR3 nucleotides: TGTGCCAGCTCGGCAGGGGCCCCCCTTGCGTCCTACGAGCAGTACTTC. The encoded protein is CASSAGAPLASYEQYF.

CDR3 bases: TGTGCCAGCAGTTACGGAGCGGGGCCTAACGATGAGCAGTTCTTC. It translates to CASSYGAGPNDEQFF. The rearrangement joins TRBV6-2 or TRBV6-3 to TRBJ2-1, with TRBD2 matching over 7 bases. J gave up 8 bases and V 2 bases, and 9 bases lay outside the gene matches. This CDR3 has 15 residues. Germline V gives CDR1 MNHEY, CDR2 SVGEGT.

This chain connects TRBV5-1 to TRBJ2-1; D is perhaps TRBD1 or TRBD2 (5 bases each). The CDR3 is made up of 15 amino acids. Between the trimmed V and J ends, which lost 5 bases and 4 bases, there was a span of 16 bases. In germline, CDR1 is SGHRS, CDR2 YFSETQ. CDR3 in DNA: TGCGCCAGCAGGTCGGCCGGGACCAGATACAATGAGCAGTTCTTC. Its protein is CASRSAGTRYNEQFF.

J is TRBJ2-1 and V is TRBV10-1, with 10 nucleotides matching TRBD2. J lost 10 bases, V lost 2 bases, and 11 bases had no gene match. Germline-derived CDR1 and CDR2 are WNHNN and SYGVQD (reference sequence). There are 16 residues in the CDR3. CDR3 sequence reads: CASSERLAGLPREQFF. The CDR3 coding sequence is TGCGCCAGCAGTGAGAGACTAGCGGGCCTCCCAAGAGAGCAGTTCTTC.

The chain has TRBV7-9 and TRBJ2-2; D uncertain. The ends were cut back, 1 base at V and 3 bases at J, with 6 bases in the middle. The CDR3 contains 14 residues. Germline CDR1 SEHNR, CDR2 FQNEAQ (reference sequence). The CDR3 is CASSLVGYTGELFF. CDR3 coding DNA: TGTGCCAGCAGCTTAGTAGGTTACACCGGGGAGCTGTTTTTT.

J is TRBJ2-5 and V is TRBV30, with D unresolved. V was shortened by 0 bases and J by 5 bases, with 13 bases between the two germline ends. Germline V gene lookup returns CDR1 GTSNPN and CDR2 SVGIG (reference sequence). This CDR3 region has 14 residues. The CDR3 region has the DNA TGTGCCTGGAGTGTACAAAGCACCTTCGAGACCCAGTACTTC. Residues: CAWSVQSTFETQYF. The variable domain in full, with the rest retrieved from reference TRBV30 and TRBJ2-5, is SQTIHQWPATLVQPVGSPLSLECTVEGTSNPNLYWYRQAAGRGLQLLFYSVGIGQISSEVPQNLSASRPQDRQFILSSKKLLLSDSGFYLCAWSVQSTFETQYFGPGTRLLVL.

The gene calls are TRBV5-6 and TRBJ1-1; possibly TRBD1 for D (6 bases). This CDR3 is 16 amino acids long. V dropped 1 base and J dropped 2 bases, with 15 bases sitting between them. Germline V gene data show CDR1 as SGHDT and CDR2 as YYEEEE. CDR3 sequence reads: CASSLYRAGANTEAFF. The CDR3 DNA reads as TGTGCCAGCAGCTTGTATCGGGCGGGGGCTAACACTGAAGCTTTCTTT. Filled out from reference TRBV5-6 and TRBJ1-1, the complete variable domain reads DAGVTQSPTHLIKTRGQQVTLRCSPKSGHDTVSWYQQALGQGPQFIFQYYEEEERQRGNFPDRFSGHQFPNYSSELNVNALLLGDSALYLCASSLYRAGANTEAFFGQGTRLTVV.